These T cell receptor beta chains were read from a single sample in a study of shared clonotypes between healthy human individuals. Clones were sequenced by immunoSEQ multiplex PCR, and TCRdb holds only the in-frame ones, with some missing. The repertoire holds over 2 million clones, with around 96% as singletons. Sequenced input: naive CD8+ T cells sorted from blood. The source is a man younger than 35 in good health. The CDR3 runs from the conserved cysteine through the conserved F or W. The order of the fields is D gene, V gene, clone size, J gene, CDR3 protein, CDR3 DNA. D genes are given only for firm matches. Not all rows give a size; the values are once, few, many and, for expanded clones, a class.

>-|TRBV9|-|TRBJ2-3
CASSYSGTDTQYF
TGTGCCAGCAGCTATAGCGGCACAGATACGCAGTATTTT
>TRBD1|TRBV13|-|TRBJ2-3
CASSDRDRGYTDTQYF
TGTGCCAGCAGCGACCGGGACAGGGGATACACAGATACGCAGTATTTT
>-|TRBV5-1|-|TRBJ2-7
CASSLAGQTYEQYF
TGCGCCAGCAGCTTGGCTGGACAAACCTACGAGCAGTACTTC
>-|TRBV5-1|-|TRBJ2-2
CASSLYSGELFF
TGCGCCAGCAGCTTGTACTCCGGGGAGCTGTTTTTT
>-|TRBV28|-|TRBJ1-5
CASSLESAGVNQPQHF
TGTGCCAGCAGTTTAGAGTCGGCAGGGGTGAATCAGCCCCAGCATTTT
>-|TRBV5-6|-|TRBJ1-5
CASSLANSNQPQHF
TGTGCCAGCAGCTTGGCCAACAGCAATCAGCCCCAGCATTTT
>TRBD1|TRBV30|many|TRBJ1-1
CAWSRTGTEAFF
TGTGCCTGGAGTCGGACAGGGACTGAAGCTTTCTTT
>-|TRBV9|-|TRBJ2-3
CASSVGNGIEDTQYF
TGTGCCAGCAGCGTAGGAAACGGGATTGAAGATACGCAGTATTTT
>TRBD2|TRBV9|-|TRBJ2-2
CASSDPGSGADTGELFF
TGTGCCAGCAGCGACCCCGGGAGCGGGGCGGACACCGGGGAGCTGTTTTTT
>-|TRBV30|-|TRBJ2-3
CAWVPLITGGADTQYF
TGTGCCTGGGTTCCCCTTATAACAGGAGGCGCAGATACGCAGTATTTT
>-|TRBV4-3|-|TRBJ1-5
CASSQDTAGFNQPQHF
TGCGCCAGCAGCCAAGATACGGCAGGGTTCAATCAGCCCCAGCATTTT
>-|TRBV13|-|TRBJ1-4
CASSLGSGREKLFF
TGTGCCAGCAGTTTGGGATCAGGGCGGGAAAAACTGTTTTTT
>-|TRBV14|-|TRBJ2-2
CASSQFQTGELFF
TGTGCCAGCAGCCAATTTCAGACCGGGGAGCTGTTTTTT
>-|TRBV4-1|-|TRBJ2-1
CASSQQGFGSSYNEQFF
TGCGCCAGCAGCCAGCAGGGGTTCGGTAGCAGCTACAATGAGCAGTTCTTC
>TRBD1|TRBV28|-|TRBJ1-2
CASSFPQGAYGYTF
TGTGCCAGCAGTTTCCCCCAGGGGGCATATGGCTACACCTTC
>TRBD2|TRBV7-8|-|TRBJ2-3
CASSAELAGPAGSTQYF
TGTGCCAGCAGCGCCGAACTAGCGGGGCCCGCAGGGAGCACGCAGTATTTT
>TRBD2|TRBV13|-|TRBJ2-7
CASAEGTSGYEQYF
TGTGCCAGCGCCGAGGGAACTAGCGGTTACGAGCAGTACTTC
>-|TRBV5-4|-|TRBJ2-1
CASRWAVGGVYNEQFF
TGTGCCAGCAGATGGGCGGTGGGAGGAGTCTACAATGAGCAGTTCTTC
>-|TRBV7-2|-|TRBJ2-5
CASALVGGGETQYF
TGTGCCAGCGCCCTGGTAGGGGGAGGGGAGACCCAGTACTTC
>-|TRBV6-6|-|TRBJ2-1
CASGTPSNNEQFF
TGTGCCAGCGGGACTCCCAGTAACAATGAGCAGTTCTTC
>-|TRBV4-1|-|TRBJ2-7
CASSQEGPAGLISYEQYF
TGCGCCAGCAGCCAAGAGGGGCCGGCCGGGCTAATATCCTACGAGCAGTACTTC
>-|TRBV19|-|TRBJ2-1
CASSIGGGSYNEQFF
TGTGCCAGTAGTATCGGAGGTGGGTCCTACAATGAGCAGTTCTTC
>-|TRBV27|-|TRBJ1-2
CASSFLRDFDYGYTF
TGTGCCAGCAGTTTTCTCCGGGACTTCGACTATGGCTACACCTTC
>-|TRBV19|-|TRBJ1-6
CASSIDLERDPLHF
TGTGCCAGTAGTATAGACCTCGAAAGGGATCCCCTCCACTTT
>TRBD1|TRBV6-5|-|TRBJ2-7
CASSLGQGYEQYF
TGTGCCAGCAGCCTAGGACAGGGTTACGAGCAGTACTTC
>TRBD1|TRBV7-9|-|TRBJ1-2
CASSLGTGANANYGYTF
TGTGCCAGCAGCTTAGGGACAGGTGCAAATGCTAACTATGGCTACACCTTC
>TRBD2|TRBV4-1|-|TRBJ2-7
CASSQSLAGAYEQYF
TGCGCCAGCAGCCAAAGTCTAGCGGGTGCCTACGAGCAGTACTTC
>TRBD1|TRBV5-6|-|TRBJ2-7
CASSFRTGSYEQYF
TGTGCCAGCAGCTTCCGGACAGGCTCCTACGAGCAGTACTTC
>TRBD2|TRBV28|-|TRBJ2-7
CASRPSGPYEQYF
TGTGCCAGCAGGCCTAGCGGCCCCTACGAGCAGTACTTC
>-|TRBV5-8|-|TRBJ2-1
CASSLTLGSYNEQFF
TGTGCCAGCAGCCTCACCTTGGGCTCCTACAATGAGCAGTTCTTC
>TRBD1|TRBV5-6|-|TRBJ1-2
CASSHSTRQGADGYTF
TGTGCCAGCAGCCACAGTACGCGACAGGGGGCAGATGGCTACACCTTC
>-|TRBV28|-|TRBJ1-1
CASSLYHSPGNTEAFF
TGTGCCAGCAGTTTGTATCACAGCCCAGGGAACACTGAAGCTTTCTTT
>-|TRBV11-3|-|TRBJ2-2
CASSLGSGELFF
TGTGCCAGCAGCTTAGGTTCCGGGGAGCTGTTTTTT
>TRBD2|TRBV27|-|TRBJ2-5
CASSLELADQETQYF
TGTGCCAGCAGTTTGGAGCTAGCGGACCAAGAGACCCAGTACTTC
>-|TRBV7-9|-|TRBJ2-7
CASSLAAGPSYEQYF
TGTGCCAGCAGCTTAGCGGCCGGGCCTTCCTACGAGCAGTACTTC
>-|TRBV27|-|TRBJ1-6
CASSPLGGFGNSPLHF
TGTGCCAGCAGTCCCCTAGGAGGGTTTGGGAATTCACCCCTCCACTTT
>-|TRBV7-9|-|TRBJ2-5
CATTEETQYF
TGTGCCACCACCGAAGAGACCCAGTACTTC
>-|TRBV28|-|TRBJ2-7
CASSPSSYEQYF
TGTGCCAGCAGTCCGAGTAGCTACGAGCAGTACTTC
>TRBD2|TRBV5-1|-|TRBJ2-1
CASSWGGSYNEQFF
TGCGCCAGCAGTTGGGGGGGCTCCTACAATGAGCAGTTCTTC
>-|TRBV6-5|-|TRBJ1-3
CASSYGSEGSGNTIYF
TGTGCCAGCAGTTACGGCAGCGAGGGCTCTGGAAACACCATATATTTT
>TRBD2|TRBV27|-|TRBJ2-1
CASSWSGGNNEQFF
TGTGCCAGCAGTTGGAGCGGGGGGAACAATGAGCAGTTCTTC
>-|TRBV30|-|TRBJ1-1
CAWSVLGESTEAFF
TGTGCCTGGAGTGTACTTGGGGAATCCACTGAAGCTTTCTTT
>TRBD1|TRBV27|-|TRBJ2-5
CASSLRTGGLETQYF
TGTGCCAGCAGTTTAAGGACAGGGGGCTTAGAGACCCAGTACTTC
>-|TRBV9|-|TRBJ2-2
CASSVGISSGELFF
TGTGCCAGCAGCGTAGGAATCAGTTCCGGGGAGCTGTTTTTT
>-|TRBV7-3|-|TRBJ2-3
CASSLSGGGDTQYF
TGTGCCAGCAGCTTATCCGGGGGAGGAGATACGCAGTATTTT
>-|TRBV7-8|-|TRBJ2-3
CASSPEIGTDTQYF
TGTGCCAGCAGCCCGGAGATTGGAACAGATACGCAGTATTTT
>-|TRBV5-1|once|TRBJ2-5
CASSLASAVSGETQYF
TGCGCCAGCAGCTTGGCTTCAGCGGTTTCGGGAGAGACCCAGTACTTC
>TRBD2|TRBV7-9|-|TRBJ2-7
CASNVMGAGDWWEQYF
TGTGCCAGCAACGTAATGGGAGCGGGAGATTGGTGGGAGCAGTACTTC
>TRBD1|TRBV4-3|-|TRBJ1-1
CASSQVQGANTEAFF
TGCGCCAGCAGCCAAGTACAGGGGGCGAACACTGAAGCTTTCTTT
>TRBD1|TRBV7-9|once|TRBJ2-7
CASSPFRQGIIEQYF
TGTGCCAGCAGCCCCTTCCGACAGGGGATTATCGAGCAGTACTTC
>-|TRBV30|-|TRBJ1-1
CAWRDIRSGNTEAFF
TGTGCCTGGAGGGACATAAGGTCGGGGAACACTGAAGCTTTCTTT
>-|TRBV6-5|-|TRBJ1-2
CASSYGKEGYTF
TGTGCCAGCAGTTACGGGAAGGAAGGCTACACCTTC
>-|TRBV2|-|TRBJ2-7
CASNPAQAYEQYF
TGTGCCAGCAATCCGGCGCAGGCCTACGAGCAGTACTTC
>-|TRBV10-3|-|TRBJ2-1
CAISESAGSIYNEQFF
TGTGCCATCAGTGAGTCGGCCGGGTCTATATACAATGAGCAGTTCTTC
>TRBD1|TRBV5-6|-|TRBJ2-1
CASSYGTDFNEQFF
TGTGCCAGCAGCTACGGGACAGACTTCAATGAGCAGTTCTTC
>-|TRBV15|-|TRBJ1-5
CATSSEGINQPQHF
TGTGCCACCAGCAGCGAGGGCATCAATCAGCCCCAGCATTTT
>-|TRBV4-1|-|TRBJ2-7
CASSQETSSYEQYF
TGCGCCAGCAGCCAAGAAACTAGTTCCTACGAGCAGTACTTC
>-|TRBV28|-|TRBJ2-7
CASSLDGYSYEQYF
TGTGCCAGCAGTTTGGACGGTTACTCCTACGAGCAGTACTTC
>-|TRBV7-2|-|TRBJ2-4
CASSLARGQFQYF
TGTGCCAGCAGCTTAGCAAGAGGGCAGTTTCAGTACTTC